Listed below are T cell receptor beta chains from one sample, sequenced in a study of blood T cell repertoires in COVID-19. Profiled with immunoSEQ multiplex PCR; TCRdb holds only in-frame clones, not every one. The sample yields 120,000 to 150,000 clones, under 85% seen once. The sample consisted of peripheral blood. The receptors stem from a man between 50 and 59 years old with active or convalescent COVID-19. The CDR3 runs from the conserved cysteine through the conserved F or W.

>TRBJ1-1|TRBV6-5
CASSPWTNLNTEAFF
>TRBJ1-1|TRBV29-1
CSVEPRDGNTEAFF
>TRBJ1-3|TRBV9
CASSTEGNTIYF
>TRBJ2-7|TRBV6-5
CASSYSGLAGAHEQYF
>TRBJ1-1|TRBV6-2/TRBV6-3
CASSGQGGGEAFF
>TRBJ1-6|TRBV27
CASSPLAPGMGNSPLHF
>TRBJ2-1|TRBV18
CASSPLSSYNEQFF
>TRBJ1-6|TRBV25-1
CASSDVTDHNSPLHF
>TRBJ1-2|TRBV6-5
CASSPDRGIYGYTF
>TRBJ2-1|TRBV5-8
CASSGGGTSGSTYNEQFF